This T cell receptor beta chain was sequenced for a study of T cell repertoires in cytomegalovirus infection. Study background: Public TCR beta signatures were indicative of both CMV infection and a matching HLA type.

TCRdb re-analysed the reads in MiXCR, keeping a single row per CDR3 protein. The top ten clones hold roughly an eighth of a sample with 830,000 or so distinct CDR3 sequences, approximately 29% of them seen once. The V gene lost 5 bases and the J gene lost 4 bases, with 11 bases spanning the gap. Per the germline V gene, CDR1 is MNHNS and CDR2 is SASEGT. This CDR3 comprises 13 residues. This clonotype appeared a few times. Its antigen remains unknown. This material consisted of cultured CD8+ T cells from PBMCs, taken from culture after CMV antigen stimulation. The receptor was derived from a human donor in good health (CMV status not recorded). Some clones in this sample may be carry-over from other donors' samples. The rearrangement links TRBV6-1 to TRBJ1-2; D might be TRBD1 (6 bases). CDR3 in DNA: TGTGCCAGCAGTACCCGGGACACCTATGGCTACACCTTC. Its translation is CASSTRDTYGYTF.